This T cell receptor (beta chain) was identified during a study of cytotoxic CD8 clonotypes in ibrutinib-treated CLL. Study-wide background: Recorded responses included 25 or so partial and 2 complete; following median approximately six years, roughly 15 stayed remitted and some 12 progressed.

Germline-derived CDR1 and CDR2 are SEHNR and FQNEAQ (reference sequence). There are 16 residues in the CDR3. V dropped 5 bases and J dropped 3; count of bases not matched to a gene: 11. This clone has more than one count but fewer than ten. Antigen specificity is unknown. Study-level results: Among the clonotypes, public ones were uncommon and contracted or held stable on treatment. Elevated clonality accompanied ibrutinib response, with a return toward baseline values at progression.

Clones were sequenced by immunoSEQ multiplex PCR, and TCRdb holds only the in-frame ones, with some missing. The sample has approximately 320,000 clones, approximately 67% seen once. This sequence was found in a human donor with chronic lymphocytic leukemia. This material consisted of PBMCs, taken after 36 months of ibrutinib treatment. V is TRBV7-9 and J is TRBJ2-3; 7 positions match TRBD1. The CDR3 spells CASSTLTGIGTDTQYF. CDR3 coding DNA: TGTGCCAGCAGCACCTTGACAGGGATCGGGACAGATACGCAGTATTTT.